This T cell receptor (beta chain) comes out of a study of cytomegalovirus exposure and HLA in healthy donors. Points from the study as a whole: Later on, a genetic analysis was performed. It linked a missense variant in DCLRE1C with V- and J-gene trimming of TCR beta. Clonal expansion was found to be greater in HLA-associated TCR beta chains than in equally common others in a later analysis. The classifier reportedly diagnosed cytomegalovirus status with high sensitivity and specificity.

Germline V gives CDR1 SGHAT, CDR2 FQNNGV. V gave up 4 bases and J gave up 5 bases, with 17 bases separating them. The length of the CDR3 is 15 residues. Notes on this clone: The antigen is not known.

Vbeta (60) and Jbeta (13) primers were used in the PCR. The method was immunoSEQ multiplex PCR; TCRdb's version includes in-frame clones alone and lacks a portion of them. Of 150,000 to 200,000 clones in the sample, over 9.5% were seen once. The source of this sequence is a man aged 50 to 59 in good health and CMV-seropositive. The chain joins TRBV11-2 to TRBJ2-5; tentative D call: TRBD2 (5 bases). Sequencing input: PBMCs. The CDR3 is CASSSPRIATETQYF. As DNA, the CDR3 is TGTGCCAGCAGCTCGCCTCGGATAGCGACCGAGACCCAGTACTTC.